These 3 T cell receptor beta chains were sequenced from one sample in a study of PD-1 blockade in classical Hodgkin lymphoma. Using immunoSEQ multiplex PCR, the repertoire was profiled, and TCRdb retains in-frame clones only, with some absent. The top ten hold 3.5% to 4% of the sample, which has about 29,000 clones, 60% to 80% seen once. Each of the patients experienced relapse following autologous stem cell transplantation, and their brentuximab vedotin exposure differed. Sequences were derived from peripheral blood mononuclear cells (PBMCs), sampled before the second cycle of nivolumab. The receptors come from a human donor with classical Hodgkin lymphoma.

The gene calls are TRBV15 and TRBJ2-7, with D uncertain. CDR1 and CDR2 (germline): LNHNV, YYDKDF (reference sequence). This CDR3 comprises 12 residues. The V and J ends lost 1 base and 5 bases respectively, with 6 bases between them. This CDR3 reads CATSRADHEQYF. As DNA, the CDR3 is TGTGCCACCAGCAGAGCCGACCACGAGCAGTACTTC.

The chain employs TRBV30 and TRBJ1-5; TRBD1 matches at 12 bases. Trimming cost V 5 bases and J 5 bases; bases outside gene matches: 16. Germline V gives CDR1 GTSNPN, CDR2 SVGIG (reference sequence). The CDR3 loop spans 18 amino acids. CDR3 residues: CAWDGTGGQAGGDQPQHF. In DNA form, the CDR3 reads TGTGCCTGGGATGGGACAGGGGGCCAGGCAGGGGGAGATCAGCCCCAGCATTTT.

In its sample, this clone was seen once. V is TRBV28 and J is TRBJ1-5; no clear D. Germline CDR1 MDHEN, CDR2 SYDVKM. CDR3 length equals 12 residues. Deletions cut 1 base from V and 11 bases from J, with 9 bases between. The CDR3 region is CASSLSGRAQHF. The CDR3, as DNA: TGTGCCAGCAGTTTATCTGGGAGGGCCCAGCATTTT.